These 15 T cell receptor beta chains came from one sample sequenced in a study of CD8+ T cells in alopecia areata. As the sequencing template, cDNA was produced by extracting RNA and reverse transcribing it. TCRdb's table, derived via immunoSEQ multiplex PCR, lists solely in-frame clones and lacks some. The sample has roughly 150,000 clones; roughly 44% are singletons. The sample was CD4+ T cells sorted from blood. These receptors all stem from a human donor with alopecia areata.

This clone was found a few times. The gene calls are TRBV7-3 and TRBJ2-5; 8 nucleotides line up with TRBD1. With 6 bases clipped from V and 5 bases from J, the junction kept 8 bases outside the gene matches. The CDR3 contains 14 residues. Germline V lookup: CDR1 SGHTA, CDR2 FQGTGA. CDR3 in DNA: TGTGCCAGCAGGGAGACAGGGGAGATGGAGACCCAGTACTTC. This gives the protein CASRETGEMETQYF.

This chain links TRBV7-8 with TRBJ1-5, with TRBD1 identical over 7 bases. The germline gives CDR1 SGHVS, CDR2 FQNEAQ. J gave up 5 bases and V 4 bases, and 11 bases lay outside the gene matches. There are 16 residues in the CDR3. The CDR3 reads CASSSDRVRGYQPQHF. CDR3 in DNA: TGTGCCAGCAGCTCCGACAGGGTTCGCGGGTATCAGCCCCAGCATTTT.

The chain links TRBV28 to TRBJ2-7, with D possibly matching TRBD2 (5 bases). Germline-derived CDR1 and CDR2 are MDHEN and SYDVKM. This CDR3 has 14 residues. V was clipped by 11 bases and J by 7 bases, with 24 bases between them. CDR3: CAVTAGAGTREQYF. The CDR3 coding sequence is TGTGCCGTAACCGCCGGCGCCGGAACTAGGGAGCAGTACTTC.

This clone was detected only a few times. The rearrangement links TRBV6-5 to TRBJ2-7, with 9 bases fitting TRBD1. CDR3 length: 14 amino acids. V shed 6 bases and J 5 bases; nucleotides not matched to a gene: 8. Per germline, CDR1 MNHEY and CDR2 SVGAGI. The CDR3 loop is CASRGTGIVNEQYF. The CDR3 DNA is TGTGCCAGCAGGGGGACAGGGATAGTGAACGAGCAGTACTTC.

This clone was recorded a few times. The CDR3 sequence: CASSGTTDTQYF. CDR3 in DNA: TGCGCCAGCAGCGGTACCACAGATACGCAGTATTTT. This chain uses TRBV4-1 with TRBJ2-3; D uncertain. The CDR3 is 12 residues long. Trimming stripped 5 bases from V and 2 bases from J, with 5 bases between. The germline V gene encodes CDR1 MGHRA and CDR2 YSYEKL.

This sequence joins TRBV29-1 and TRBJ1-1; D is unclear. The CDR3 consists of 12 residues. The ends were cut back, 6 bases at V and 10 bases at J, with 18 bases in the middle. CDR1 is SQVTM, CDR2 ANQGSEA, per germline. CDR3 DNA: TGCAGCGTGGGCGGACGGGCAGTTGCAGCTTTCTTT. Amino acid sequence: CSVGGRAVAAFF.

The V gene is TRBV7-9, the J gene TRBJ2-3; no reliable D call. This CDR3 spans 13 amino acids. V gave up 3 bases and J gave up 4 bases, with 8 bases separating them. Per the germline V gene, CDR1 is SEHNR and CDR2 is FQNEAQ (reference sequence). CDR3 nucleotide sequence: TGTGCCAGCAGCTTCGGGCGTCCAGATACGCAGTATTTT. Its translation: CASSFGRPDTQYF.

This chain connects TRBV6-5 to TRBJ2-5; TRBD1 aligns across 8 bases. This CDR3 comprises 14 residues. Germline CDR1 and CDR2: MNHEY and SVGAGI. V dropped 2 bases and J dropped 7; count of bases not matched to a gene: 6. The CDR3 DNA sequence: TGTGCCAGCAGTTACGCCGACAGGGGAGGGACCCAGTACTTC. This codes for CASSYADRGGTQYF.

This clone was seen a handful of times. The chain joins TRBV25-1 to TRBJ2-7; D is perhaps TRBD2 (6 bases). The V gene lost 3 bases and the J gene lost 3 bases, with 9 bases spanning the gap. Germline CDR1 reads MGHDK; CDR2 reads SYGVNS. This CDR3 is 13 amino acids long. The CDR3, as DNA: TGTGCCAGCAGTGATCTGGGGGGCTACGAGCAGTACTTC. This codes for CASSDLGGYEQYF.

The CDR3 nucleotides are TGCAGCGTTGCCTGGTGGGGTTGGGACCTCTTGAGTCGAGTCAATGAGCAGTTCTTC. It encodes CSVAWWGWDLLSRVNEQFF. The chain carries TRBV29-1 and TRBJ2-1; D could derive from TRBD1 or TRBD2 (5 bases each). V shed 4 bases and J shed 6 bases, with 31 bases lying between them. Germline loops: CDR1 SQVTM, CDR2 ANQGSEA. There are 19 residues in the CDR3.

The chain links TRBV29-1 to TRBJ2-4; TRBD1 matches 7 bases. The CDR3 runs 13 residues. After removal of 6 bases from V and 3 bases from J, the junction contained 5 bases not matched to a gene. The germline V gene has CDR1 SQVTM and CDR2 ANQGSEA. In DNA, the CDR3 is TGCAGCGTCCGGGACAGCGGCAAAAACATTCAGTACTTC. This translates into CSVRDSGKNIQYF.

A few counts support this clone. The V gene is TRBV9, the J gene TRBJ2-1, with TRBD2 matching 9 bases. Germline CDR1 and CDR2: SGDLS and YYNGEE. This CDR3 contains 19 residues. Germline trimming cut 4 bases from V and 0 bases from J; bases unmatched to any gene: 14. The CDR3 here is CASSPPGRGRVLSYNEQFF. In nucleotides, the CDR3 is TGTGCCAGCAGCCCCCCTGGACGCGGGAGGGTTCTCTCCTACAATGAGCAGTTCTTC.

This chain links TRBV27 with TRBJ1-5; D not certain. CDR1 MNHEY and CDR2 SMNVEV come from the germline V gene (reference sequence). The V end lost 2 bases, the J end lost 0 bases, and 14 bases lay between the germline ends. The CDR3 contains 17 residues. CDR3 residues: CASSLPVRQVSNQPQHF. CDR3 nucleotides: TGTGCCAGCAGTTTACCGGTACGGCAGGTTAGCAATCAGCCCCAGCATTTT.

The rearrangement links TRBV10-1 to TRBJ2-2; D call uncertain. Per the germline V gene, CDR1 is WNHNN and CDR2 is SYGVQD (reference sequence). CDR3 size: 13 residues. V was shortened by 3 bases and J by 6 bases, with 8 bases between the two germline ends. The CDR3 spells CASSEVRAGELFF. CDR3 in DNA: TGCGCCAGCAGTGAAGTTCGAGCCGGGGAGCTGTTTTTT.

This chain joins TRBV29-1 and TRBJ2-1; 9 bases fit TRBD2. The germline V gene has CDR1 SQVTM and CDR2 ANQGSEA. CDR3 length: 16 amino acids. V shed 4 bases, J shed 1 base, and the junction held 8 bases outside the gene matches. Here the CDR3 reads CSVVSPSGRSYNEQFF. In DNA form, the CDR3 reads TGCAGCGTTGTGTCCCCCAGCGGGAGGTCCTACAATGAGCAGTTCTTC.